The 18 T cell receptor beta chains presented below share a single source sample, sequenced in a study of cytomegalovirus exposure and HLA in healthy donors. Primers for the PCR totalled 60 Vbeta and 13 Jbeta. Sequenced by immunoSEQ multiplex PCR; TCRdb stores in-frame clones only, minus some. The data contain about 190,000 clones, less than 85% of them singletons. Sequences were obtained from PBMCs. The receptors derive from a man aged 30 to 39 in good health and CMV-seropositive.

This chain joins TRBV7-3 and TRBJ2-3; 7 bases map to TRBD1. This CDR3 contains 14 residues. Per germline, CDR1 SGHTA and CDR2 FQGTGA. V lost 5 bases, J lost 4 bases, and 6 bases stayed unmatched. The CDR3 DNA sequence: TGTGCCAGCAGCCTAGGACAGGTACCAGATACGCAGTATTTT. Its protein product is CASSLGQVPDTQYF. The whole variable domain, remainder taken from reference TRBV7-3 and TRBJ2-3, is GAGVSQTPSNKVTEKGKYVELRCDPISGHTALYWYRQSLGQGPEFLIYFQGTGAADDSGLPNDRFFAVRPEGSVSTLKIQRTERGDSAVYLCASSLGQVPDTQYFGPGTRLTVL.

The CDR3 bases are TGTGCCACGGTACACTCGAGCGGCACTGAAGCTTTCTTT. Protein: CATVHSSGTEAFF. V is TRBV10-3 and J is TRBJ1-1; no firm D call. The CDR3 has 13 amino acids. Looked up from germline, CDR1 is ENHRY and CDR2 is SYGVKD. V was shortened by 10 bases and J by 4 bases, with 16 bases between the two germline ends.

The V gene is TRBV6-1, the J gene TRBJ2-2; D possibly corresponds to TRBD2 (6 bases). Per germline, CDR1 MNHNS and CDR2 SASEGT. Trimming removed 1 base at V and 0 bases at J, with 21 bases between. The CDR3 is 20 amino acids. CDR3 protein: CASSEVGWGLEPPNTGELFF. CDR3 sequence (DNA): TGTGCCAGCAGTGAAGTAGGGTGGGGACTCGAACCTCCGAACACCGGGGAGCTGTTTTTT.

The CDR3 is CAISEGTSGSPDTQYF. The CDR3, as DNA: TGTGCCATCAGTGAGGGGACTAGCGGGAGCCCAGATACGCAGTATTTT. This chain connects TRBV10-3 to TRBJ2-3; 14 bases are a match to TRBD2. The germline gives CDR1 ENHRY, CDR2 SYGVKD. Trimming removed 2 bases from V and 4 bases from J; junction bases left unmatched: 2. This CDR3 is 16 amino acids long.

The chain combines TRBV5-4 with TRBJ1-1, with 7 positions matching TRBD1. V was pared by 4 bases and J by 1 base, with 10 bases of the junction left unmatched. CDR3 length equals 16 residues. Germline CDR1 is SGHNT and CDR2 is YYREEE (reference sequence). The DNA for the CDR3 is TGTGCCAGCAGCCCGAAACAACAGGGGACGAACACTGAAGCTTTCTTT. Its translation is CASSPKQQGTNTEAFF.

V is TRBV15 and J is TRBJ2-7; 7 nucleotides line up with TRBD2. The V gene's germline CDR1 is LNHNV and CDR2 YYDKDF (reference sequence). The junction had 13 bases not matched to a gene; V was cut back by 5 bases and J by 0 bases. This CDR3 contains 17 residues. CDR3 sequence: CATSPGRGKKSSYEQYF. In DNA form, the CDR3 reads TGTGCCACCAGCCCAGGGAGGGGTAAGAAATCCTCCTACGAGCAGTACTTC.

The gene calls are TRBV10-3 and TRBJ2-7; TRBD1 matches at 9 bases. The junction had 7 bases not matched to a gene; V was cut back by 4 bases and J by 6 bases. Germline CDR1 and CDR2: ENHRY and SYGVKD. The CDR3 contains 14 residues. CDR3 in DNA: TGTGCCATCAGTGCAGGGACAGGGACCTCCGAGCAGTACTTC. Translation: CAISAGTGTSEQYF.

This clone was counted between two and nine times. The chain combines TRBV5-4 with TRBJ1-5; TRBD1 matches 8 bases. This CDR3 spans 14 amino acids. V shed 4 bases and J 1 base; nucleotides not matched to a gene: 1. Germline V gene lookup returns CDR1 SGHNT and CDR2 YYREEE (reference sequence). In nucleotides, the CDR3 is TGTGCCAGCAGCCGACAGGGGAGCAATCAGCCCCAGCATTTT. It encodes CASSRQGSNQPQHF. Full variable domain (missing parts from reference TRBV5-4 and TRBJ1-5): ETGVTQSPTHLIKTRGQQVTLRCSSQSGHNTVSWYQQALGQGPQFIFQYYREEENGRGNFPPRFSGLQFPNYSSELNVNALELDDSALYLCASSRQGSNQPQHFGDGTRLSIL.

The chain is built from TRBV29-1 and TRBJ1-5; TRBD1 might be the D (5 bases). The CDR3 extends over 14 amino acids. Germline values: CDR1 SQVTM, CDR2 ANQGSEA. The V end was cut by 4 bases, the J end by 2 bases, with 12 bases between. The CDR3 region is CSVGEGAGNQPQHF. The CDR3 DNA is TGCAGCGTTGGGGAAGGGGCGGGCAATCAGCCCCAGCATTTT.

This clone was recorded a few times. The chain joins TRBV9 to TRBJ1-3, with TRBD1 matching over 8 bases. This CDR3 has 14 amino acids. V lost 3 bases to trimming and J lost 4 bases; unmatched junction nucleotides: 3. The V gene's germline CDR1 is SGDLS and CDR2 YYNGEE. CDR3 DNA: TGTGCCAGCAGCGGGTGGACAGGGGGAAACACCATATATTTT. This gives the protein CASSGWTGGNTIYF.

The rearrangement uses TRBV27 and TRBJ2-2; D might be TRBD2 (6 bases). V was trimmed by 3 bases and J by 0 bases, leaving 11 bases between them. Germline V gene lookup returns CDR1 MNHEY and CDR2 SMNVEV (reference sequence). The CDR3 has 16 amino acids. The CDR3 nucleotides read TGTGCCAGCAGTTTTCGGGAGCGTTCGAACACCGGGGAGCTGTTTTTT. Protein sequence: CASSFRERSNTGELFF.

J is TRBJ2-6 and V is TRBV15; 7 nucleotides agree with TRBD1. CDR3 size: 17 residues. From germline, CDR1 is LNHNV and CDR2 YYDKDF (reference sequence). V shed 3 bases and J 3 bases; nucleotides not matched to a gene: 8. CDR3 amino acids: CATSSKTGLIGANVLTF. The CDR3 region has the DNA TGTGCCACCAGCAGCAAGACAGGGCTAATTGGGGCCAACGTCCTGACTTTC.

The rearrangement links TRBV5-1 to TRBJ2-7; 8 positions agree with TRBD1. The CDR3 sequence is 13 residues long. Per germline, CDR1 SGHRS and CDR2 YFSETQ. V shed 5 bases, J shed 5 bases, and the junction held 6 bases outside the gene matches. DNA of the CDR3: TGCGCCAGCAGGCTGGGACAGGCAAACGAGCAGTACTTC. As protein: CASRLGQANEQYF. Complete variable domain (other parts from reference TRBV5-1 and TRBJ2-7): KAGVTQTPRYLIKTRGQQVTLSCSPISGHRSVSWYQQTPGQGLQFLFEYFSETQRNKGNFPGRFSGRQFSNSRSEMNVSTLELGDSALYLCASRLGQANEQYFGPGTRLTVT.

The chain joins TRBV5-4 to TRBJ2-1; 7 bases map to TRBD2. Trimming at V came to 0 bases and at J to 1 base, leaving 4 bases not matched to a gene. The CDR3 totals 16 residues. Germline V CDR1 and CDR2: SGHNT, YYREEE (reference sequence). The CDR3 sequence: CASSLGGRVSYNEQFF. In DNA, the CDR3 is TGTGCCAGCAGCTTGGGGGGGAGGGTATCCTACAATGAGCAGTTCTTC.

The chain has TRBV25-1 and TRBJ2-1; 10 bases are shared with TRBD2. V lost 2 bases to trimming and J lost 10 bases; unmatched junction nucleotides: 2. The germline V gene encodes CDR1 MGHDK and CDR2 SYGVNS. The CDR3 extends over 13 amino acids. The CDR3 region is CASSEPGLAEQFF. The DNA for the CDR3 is TGTGCCAGCAGTGAACCGGGACTAGCGGAGCAGTTCTTC.

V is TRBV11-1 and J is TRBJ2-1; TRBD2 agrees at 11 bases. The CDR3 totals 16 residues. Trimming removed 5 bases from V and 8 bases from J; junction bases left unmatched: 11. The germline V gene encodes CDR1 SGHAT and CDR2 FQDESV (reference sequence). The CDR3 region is CASSGGGVAGGYEQFF. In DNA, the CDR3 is TGTGCCAGCAGCGGAGGGGGGGTAGCGGGAGGGTATGAGCAGTTCTTC.

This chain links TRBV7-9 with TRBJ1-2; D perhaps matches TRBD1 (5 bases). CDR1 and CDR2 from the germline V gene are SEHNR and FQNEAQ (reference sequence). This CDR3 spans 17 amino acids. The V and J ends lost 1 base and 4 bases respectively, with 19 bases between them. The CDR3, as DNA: TGTGCCAGCAGCTTAGGACTGCGGCCAGGAGGGGTCTATGGCTACACCTTC. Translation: CASSLGLRPGGVYGYTF.

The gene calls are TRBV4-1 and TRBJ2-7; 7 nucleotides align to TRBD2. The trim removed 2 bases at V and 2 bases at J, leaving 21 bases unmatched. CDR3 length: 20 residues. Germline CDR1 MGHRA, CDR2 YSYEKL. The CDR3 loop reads CASSQRSLEGGRALPYEQYF. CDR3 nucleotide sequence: TGCGCCAGCAGCCAAAGGTCCTTGGAAGGAGGGAGGGCCCTCCCCTACGAGCAGTACTTC.